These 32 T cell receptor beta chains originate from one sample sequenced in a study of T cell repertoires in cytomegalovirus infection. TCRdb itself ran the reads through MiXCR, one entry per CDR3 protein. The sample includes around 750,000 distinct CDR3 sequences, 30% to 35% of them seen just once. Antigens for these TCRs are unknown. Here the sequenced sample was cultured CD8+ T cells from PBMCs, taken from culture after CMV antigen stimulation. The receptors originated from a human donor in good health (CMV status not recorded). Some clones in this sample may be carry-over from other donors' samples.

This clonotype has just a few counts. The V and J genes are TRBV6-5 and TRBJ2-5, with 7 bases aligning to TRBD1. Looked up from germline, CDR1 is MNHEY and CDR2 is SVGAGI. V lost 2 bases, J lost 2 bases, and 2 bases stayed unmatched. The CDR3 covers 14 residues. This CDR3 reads CASSYRDRQETQYF. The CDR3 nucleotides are TGTGCCAGCAGTTACAGGGACAGACAAGAGACCCAGTACTTC.

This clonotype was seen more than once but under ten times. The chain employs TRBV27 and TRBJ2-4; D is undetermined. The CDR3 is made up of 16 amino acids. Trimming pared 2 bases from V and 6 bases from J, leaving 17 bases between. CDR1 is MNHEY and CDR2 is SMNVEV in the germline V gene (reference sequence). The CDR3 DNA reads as TGTGCCAGCAGTTTAACGTCACCCCCTTGGGGAAACATTCAGTACTTC. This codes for CASSLTSPPWGNIQYF.

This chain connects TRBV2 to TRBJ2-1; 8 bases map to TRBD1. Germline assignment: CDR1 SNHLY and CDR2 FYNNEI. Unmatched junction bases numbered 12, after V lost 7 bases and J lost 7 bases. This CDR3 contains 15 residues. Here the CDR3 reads CASTDPLTGENEQFF. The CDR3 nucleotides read TGTGCCAGCACCGACCCCCTGACAGGGGAGAATGAGCAGTTCTTC.

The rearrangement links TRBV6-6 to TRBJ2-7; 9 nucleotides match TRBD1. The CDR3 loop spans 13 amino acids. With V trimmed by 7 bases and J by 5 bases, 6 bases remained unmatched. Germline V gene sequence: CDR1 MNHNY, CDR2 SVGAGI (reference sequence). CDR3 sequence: CASNYRDRDEQYV. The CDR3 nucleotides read TGTGCCAGCAACTACCGGGACAGGGACGAGCAGTACGTC.

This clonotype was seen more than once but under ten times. CDR3 bases: TGTGCCAGCAGCCCAGGGGTCAACCATGGCTACACCTTC. Its protein is CASSPGVNHGYTF. The gene calls are TRBV7-6 and TRBJ1-2, with a weak D call TRBD1 (6 bases). Germline V gene lookup returns CDR1 SGHVS and CDR2 FNYEAQ. CDR3 length: 13 amino acids. V dropped 5 bases and J dropped 6 bases, with 13 bases sitting between them.

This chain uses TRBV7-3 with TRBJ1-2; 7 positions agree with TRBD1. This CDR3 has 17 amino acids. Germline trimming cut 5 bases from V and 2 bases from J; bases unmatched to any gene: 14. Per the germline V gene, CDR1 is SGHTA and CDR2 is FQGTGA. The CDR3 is CASSPHGGTDVNYGYTF. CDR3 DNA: TGTGCCAGCAGCCCCCATGGTGGGACAGACGTCAACTATGGCTACACCTTC.

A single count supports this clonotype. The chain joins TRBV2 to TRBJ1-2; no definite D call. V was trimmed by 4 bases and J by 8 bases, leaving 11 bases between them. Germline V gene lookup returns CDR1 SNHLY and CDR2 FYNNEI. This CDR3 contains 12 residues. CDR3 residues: CASSAAGSGYTF. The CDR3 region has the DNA TGTGCCAGCAGTGCGGCAGGATCGGGCTACACCTTC.

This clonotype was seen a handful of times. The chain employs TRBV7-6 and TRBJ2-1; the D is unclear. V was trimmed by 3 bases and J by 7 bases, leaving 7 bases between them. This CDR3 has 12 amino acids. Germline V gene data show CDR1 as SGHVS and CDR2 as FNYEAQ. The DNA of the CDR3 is TGTGCCAGCAGCTTCATTGTAAATGAGCAGTTCTTC. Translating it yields CASSFIVNEQFF.

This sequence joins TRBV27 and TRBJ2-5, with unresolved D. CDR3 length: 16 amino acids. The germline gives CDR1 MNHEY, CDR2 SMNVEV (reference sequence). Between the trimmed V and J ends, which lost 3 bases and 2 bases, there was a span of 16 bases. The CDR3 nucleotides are TGTGCCAGCAGTTTTTATTCGGCAAGTGGACAAGAGACCCAGTACTTC. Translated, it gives CASSFYSASGQETQYF.

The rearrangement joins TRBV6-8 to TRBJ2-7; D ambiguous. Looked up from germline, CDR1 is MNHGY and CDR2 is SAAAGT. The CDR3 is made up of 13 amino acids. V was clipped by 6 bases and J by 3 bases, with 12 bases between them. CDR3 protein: CASSIAGSYEQYV. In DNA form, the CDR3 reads TGTGCCAGCAGCATCGCAGGAAGCTACGAGCAGTACGTC.

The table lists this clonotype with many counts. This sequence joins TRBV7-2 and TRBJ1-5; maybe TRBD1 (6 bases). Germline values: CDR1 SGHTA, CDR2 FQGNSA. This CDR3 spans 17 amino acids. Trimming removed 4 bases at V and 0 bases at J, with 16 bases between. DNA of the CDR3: TGTGCCAGCAGCTGGGGTTATACAGGGTCTAGCAATCAGCCCCAGCATTTT. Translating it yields CASSWGYTGSSNQPQHF.

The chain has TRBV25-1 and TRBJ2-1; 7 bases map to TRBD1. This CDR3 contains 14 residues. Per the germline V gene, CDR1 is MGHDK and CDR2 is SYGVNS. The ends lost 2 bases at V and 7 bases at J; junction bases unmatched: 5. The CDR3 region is CASSERGRGNEQFF. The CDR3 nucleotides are TGTGCCAGCAGTGAACGGGGCAGGGGGAATGAGCAGTTCTTC.

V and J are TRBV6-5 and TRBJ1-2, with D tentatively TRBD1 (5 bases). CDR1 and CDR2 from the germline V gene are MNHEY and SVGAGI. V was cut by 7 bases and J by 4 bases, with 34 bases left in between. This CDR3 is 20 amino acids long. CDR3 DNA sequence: TGTGCCAGCAATTTAAGGGTTCCGACAGTGGGGCCGGAGGGTTCCTATGGCTACACCTTC. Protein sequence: CASNLRVPTVGPEGSYGYTF.

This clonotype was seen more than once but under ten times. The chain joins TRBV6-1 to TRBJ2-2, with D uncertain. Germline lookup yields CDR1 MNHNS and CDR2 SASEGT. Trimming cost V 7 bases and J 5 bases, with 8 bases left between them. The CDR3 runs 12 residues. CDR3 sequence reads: CASTGRTGELFF. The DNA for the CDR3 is TGTGCCAGCACCGGAAGAACCGGGGAGCTGTTTTTT.

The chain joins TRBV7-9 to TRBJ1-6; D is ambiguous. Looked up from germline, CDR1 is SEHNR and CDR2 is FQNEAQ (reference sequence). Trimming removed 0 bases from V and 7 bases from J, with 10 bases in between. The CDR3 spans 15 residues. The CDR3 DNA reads TGTGCCAGCAGCTTAGCTGGGCAGAAAAATTCACCCCTCCACTTT. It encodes CASSLAGQKNSPLHF.

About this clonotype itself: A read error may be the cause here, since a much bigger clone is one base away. CDR3 DNA sequence: TGTGCCAGCAGCTTAGCTAGCGGGGGCCACAATGAGCAGTTCTTC. Translated, it gives CASSLASGGHNEQFF. The chain is built from TRBV7-8 and TRBJ2-1; 9 positions match TRBD2. The CDR3 contains 15 residues. The V segment lost 0 bases and the J segment 5 bases; nucleotides outside the gene matches: 2. The germline gives CDR1 SGHVS, CDR2 FQNEAQ.

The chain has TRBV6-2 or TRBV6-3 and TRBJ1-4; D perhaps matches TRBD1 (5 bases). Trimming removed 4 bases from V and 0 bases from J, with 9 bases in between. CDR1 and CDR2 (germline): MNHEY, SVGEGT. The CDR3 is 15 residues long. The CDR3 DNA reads TGTGCCAGCAGTTCAGACAGCCCAACTAATGAAAAACTGTTTTTT. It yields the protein CASSSDSPTNEKLFF.

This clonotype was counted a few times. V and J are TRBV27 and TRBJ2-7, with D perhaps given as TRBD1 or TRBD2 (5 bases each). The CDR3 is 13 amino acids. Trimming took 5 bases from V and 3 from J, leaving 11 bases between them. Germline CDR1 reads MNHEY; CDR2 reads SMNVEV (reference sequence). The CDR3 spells CASSQGTVYEQYF. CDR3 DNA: TGTGCCAGCAGTCAAGGGACGGTCTACGAGCAGTACTTC.

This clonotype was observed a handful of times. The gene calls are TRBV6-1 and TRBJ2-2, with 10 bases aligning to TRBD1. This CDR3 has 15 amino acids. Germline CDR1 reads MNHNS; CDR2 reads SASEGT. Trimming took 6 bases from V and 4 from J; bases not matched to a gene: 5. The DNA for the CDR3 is TGTGCCAGCAGATTTGGACAGGGGGGCACCGGGGAGCTGTTTTTT. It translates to CASRFGQGGTGELFF.

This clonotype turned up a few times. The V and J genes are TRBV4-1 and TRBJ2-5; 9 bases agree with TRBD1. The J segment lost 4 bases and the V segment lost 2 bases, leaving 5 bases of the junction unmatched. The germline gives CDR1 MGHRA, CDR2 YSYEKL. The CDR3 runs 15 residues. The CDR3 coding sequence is TGCGCCAGCAGCCAATGGGACAGGGTGGGAGAGACCCAGTACTTC. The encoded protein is CASSQWDRVGETQYF.

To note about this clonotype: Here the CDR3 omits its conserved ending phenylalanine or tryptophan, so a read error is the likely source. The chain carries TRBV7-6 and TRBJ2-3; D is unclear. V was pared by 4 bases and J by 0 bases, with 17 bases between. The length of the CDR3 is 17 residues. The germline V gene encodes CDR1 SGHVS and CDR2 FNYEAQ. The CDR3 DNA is TGTGCCAGCAGCTCGCCCATTAAGAAAACTAGCACAGATACGCAGTATTCT. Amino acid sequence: CASSSPIKKTSTDTQYS.

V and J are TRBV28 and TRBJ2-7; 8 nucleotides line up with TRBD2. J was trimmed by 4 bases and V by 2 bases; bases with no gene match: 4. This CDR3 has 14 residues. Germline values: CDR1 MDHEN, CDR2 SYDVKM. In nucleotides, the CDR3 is TGTGCCAGCAGTTTAAATGCGGGGGGATACGAGCAGTACGTC. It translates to CASSLNAGGYEQYV.

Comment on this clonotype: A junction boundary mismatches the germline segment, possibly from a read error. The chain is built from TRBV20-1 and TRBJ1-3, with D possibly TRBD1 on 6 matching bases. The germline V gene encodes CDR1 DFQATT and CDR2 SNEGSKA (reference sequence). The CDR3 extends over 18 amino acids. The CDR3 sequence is CSARDRGGRGPSGNTIYF. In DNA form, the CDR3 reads TGCAGTGCTAGAGATCGGGGGGGCAGGGGACCTTCTGGAAACACTATATATTTT.

This CDR3 reads CSVPGSPPGYTF. The CDR3 nucleotides read TGCAGCGTTCCCGGTAGTCCCCCTGGCTACACCTTC. V gene TRBV29-1 combines with J gene TRBJ1-2; D gene unclear. This CDR3 contains 12 residues. The germline gives CDR1 SQVTM, CDR2 ANQGSEA. The V end was cut by 5 bases, the J end by 7 bases, with 14 bases between.

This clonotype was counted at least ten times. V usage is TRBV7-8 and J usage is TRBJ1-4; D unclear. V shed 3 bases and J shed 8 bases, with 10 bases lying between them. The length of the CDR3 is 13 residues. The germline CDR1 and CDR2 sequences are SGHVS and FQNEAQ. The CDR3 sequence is CASSFRADEKLFF. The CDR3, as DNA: TGTGCCAGCAGCTTTCGGGCGGACGAAAAACTGTTTTTT.

The CDR3 DNA reads as TGTGCCAGCAGTTACCGGGGGCCCAATTCACCCCTCCACTTT. Translation gives CASSYRGPNSPLHF. The chain has TRBV6-2 or TRBV6-3 and TRBJ1-6; D is perhaps TRBD1 (6 bases). Per the germline V gene, CDR1 is MNHEY and CDR2 is SVGEGT. This CDR3 region has 14 residues. V lost 2 bases, J lost 7 bases, and 9 bases lay in between.

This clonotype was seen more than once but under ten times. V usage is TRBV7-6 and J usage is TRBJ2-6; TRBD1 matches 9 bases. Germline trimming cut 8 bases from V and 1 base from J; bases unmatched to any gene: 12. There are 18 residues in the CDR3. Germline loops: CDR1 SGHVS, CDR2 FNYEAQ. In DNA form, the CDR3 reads TGTGCCAGCTCTAACCCGGGACAGGGCTTATCTGGGGCCAACGTCCTGACTTTC. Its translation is CASSNPGQGLSGANVLTF.

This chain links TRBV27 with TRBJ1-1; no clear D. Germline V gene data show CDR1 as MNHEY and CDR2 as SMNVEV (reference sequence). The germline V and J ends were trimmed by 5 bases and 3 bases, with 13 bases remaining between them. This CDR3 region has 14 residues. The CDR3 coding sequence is TGTGCCAGCAGTGATGCCGGGAGGGACACTGAAGCTTTCTTT. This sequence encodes CASSDAGRDTEAFF.

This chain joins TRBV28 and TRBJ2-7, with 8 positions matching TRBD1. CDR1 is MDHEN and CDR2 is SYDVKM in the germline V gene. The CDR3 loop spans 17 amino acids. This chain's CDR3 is CASSSGQDKRNSYDQYV. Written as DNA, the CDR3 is TGTGCCAGCAGTTCGGGACAGGATAAAAGAAACTCCTACGATCAGTACGTC.

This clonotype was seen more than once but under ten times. The CDR3 nucleotides read TGTGCCAGCAACAAAAGTGGAGGGAACTGGAGGGAGACCCAGTACTTC. Its translation: CASNKSGGNWRETQYF. V and J are TRBV6-6 and TRBJ2-5, with D possibly matching TRBD2 (6 bases). V was cut by 7 bases and J by 5 bases, with 23 bases left in between. CDR1 is MNHNY, CDR2 SVGAGI, per germline (reference sequence). The CDR3 is made up of 16 amino acids.

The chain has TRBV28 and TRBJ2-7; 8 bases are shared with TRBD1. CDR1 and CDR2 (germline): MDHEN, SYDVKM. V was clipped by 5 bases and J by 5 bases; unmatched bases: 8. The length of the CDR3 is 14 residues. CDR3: CASSLWTGFNEQYV. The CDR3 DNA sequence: TGTGCCAGCAGTCTTTGGACAGGGTTCAACGAGCAGTACGTC.

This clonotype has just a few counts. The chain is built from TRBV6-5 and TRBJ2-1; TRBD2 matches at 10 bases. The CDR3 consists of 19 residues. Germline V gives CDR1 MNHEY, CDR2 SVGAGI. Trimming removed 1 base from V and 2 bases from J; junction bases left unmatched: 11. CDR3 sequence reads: CASSYFPIQTSGAYNEQFF. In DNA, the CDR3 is TGTGCCAGCAGTTACTTTCCTATCCAAACTAGCGGGGCCTACAATGAGCAGTTCTTC.